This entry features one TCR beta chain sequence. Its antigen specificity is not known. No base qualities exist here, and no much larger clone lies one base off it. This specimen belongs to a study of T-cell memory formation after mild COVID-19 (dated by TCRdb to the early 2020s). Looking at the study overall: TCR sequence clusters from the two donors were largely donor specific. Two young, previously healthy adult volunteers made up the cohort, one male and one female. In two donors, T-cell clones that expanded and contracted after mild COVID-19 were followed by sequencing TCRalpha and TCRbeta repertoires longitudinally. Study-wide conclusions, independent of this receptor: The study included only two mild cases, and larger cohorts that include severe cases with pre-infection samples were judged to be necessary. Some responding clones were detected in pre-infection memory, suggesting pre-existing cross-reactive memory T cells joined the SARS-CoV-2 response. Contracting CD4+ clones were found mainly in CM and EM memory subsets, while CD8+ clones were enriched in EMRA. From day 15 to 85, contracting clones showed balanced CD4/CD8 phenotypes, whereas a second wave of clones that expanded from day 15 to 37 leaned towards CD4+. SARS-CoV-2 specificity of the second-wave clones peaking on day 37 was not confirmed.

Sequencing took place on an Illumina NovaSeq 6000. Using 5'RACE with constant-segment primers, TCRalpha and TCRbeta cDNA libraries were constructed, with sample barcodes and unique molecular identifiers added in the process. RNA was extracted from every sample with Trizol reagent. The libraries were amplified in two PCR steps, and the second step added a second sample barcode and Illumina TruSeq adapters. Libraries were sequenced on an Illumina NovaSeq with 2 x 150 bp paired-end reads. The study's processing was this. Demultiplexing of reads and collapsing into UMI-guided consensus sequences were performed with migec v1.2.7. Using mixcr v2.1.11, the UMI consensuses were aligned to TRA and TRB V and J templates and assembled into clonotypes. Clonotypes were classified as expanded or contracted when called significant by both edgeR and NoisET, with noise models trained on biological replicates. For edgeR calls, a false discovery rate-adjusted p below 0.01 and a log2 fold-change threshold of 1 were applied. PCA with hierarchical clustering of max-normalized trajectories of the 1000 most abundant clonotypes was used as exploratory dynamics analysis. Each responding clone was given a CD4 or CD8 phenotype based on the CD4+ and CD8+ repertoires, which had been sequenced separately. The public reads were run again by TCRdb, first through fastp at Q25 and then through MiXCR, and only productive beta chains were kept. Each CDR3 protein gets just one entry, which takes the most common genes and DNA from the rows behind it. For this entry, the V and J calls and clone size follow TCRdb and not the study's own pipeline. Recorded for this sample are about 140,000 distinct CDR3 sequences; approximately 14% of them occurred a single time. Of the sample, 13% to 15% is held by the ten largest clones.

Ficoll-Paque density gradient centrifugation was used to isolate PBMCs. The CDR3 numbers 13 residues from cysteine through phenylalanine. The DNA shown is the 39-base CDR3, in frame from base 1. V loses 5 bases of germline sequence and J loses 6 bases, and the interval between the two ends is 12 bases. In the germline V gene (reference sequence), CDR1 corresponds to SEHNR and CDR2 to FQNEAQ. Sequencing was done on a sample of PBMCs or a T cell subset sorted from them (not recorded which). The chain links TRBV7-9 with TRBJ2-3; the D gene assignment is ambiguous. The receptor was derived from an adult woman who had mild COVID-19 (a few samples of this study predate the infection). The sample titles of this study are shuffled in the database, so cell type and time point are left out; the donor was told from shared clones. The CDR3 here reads CASSPASADTQYF. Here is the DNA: TGTGCCAGCAGCCCTGCCAGCGCCGATACGCAGTATTTT.